This paragraph reports one T cell receptor beta chain. The identical CDR3 is also encoded by other nucleotide sequences in the sample. This record belongs to a study of OX40 agonist ivuxolimab in advanced cancers. Profiled with immunoSEQ multiplex PCR; TCRdb holds only in-frame clones, not every one. The sample lists about 90,000 clones; roughly 93% were seen once. Looked up from germline, CDR1 is SQVTM and CDR2 is ANQGSEA. V was trimmed by 4 bases and J by 3 bases, leaving 11 bases between them. This CDR3 contains 13 residues. This chain joins TRBV29-1 and TRBJ2-3; a weak D match, TRBD2 (6 bases). Specimen: CD4+ or CD8+ T cells sorted from blood, collected in a trial of the OX40 agonist ivuxolimab. The TCR sequence derives from an adult with an advanced solid tumor such as melanoma, head and neck, liver or kidney cancer. The CDR3 sequence: CSVGRGGTDTQYF. The CDR3 DNA is TGCAGCGTTGGGAGGGGAGGAACAGATACGCAGTATTTT.